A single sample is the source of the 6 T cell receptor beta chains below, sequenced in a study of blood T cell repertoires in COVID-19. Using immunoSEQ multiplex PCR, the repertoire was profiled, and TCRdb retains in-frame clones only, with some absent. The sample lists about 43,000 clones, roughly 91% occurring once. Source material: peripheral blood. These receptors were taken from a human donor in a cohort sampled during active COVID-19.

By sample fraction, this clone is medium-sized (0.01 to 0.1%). CDR3 DNA sequence: TGTGCTAGTGGGGGGGCCCGTAAGGGCGACACAGATACGCAGTATTTT. It translates to CASGGARKGDTDTQYF. V is TRBV19 and J is TRBJ2-3; TRBD2 is a possible D gene (7 bases). Germline values: CDR1 LNHDA, CDR2 SQIVND (reference sequence). This CDR3 contains 16 residues.

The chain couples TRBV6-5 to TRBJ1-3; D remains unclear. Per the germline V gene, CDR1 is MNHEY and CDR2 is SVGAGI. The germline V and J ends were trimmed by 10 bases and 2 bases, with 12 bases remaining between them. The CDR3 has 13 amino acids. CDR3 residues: CATVPLAGNTIYF. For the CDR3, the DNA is TGTGCCACCGTGCCTCTAGCTGGAAACACCATATATTTT.

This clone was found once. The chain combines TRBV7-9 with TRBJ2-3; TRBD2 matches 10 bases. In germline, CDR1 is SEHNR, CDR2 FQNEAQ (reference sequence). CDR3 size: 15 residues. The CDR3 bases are TGTGAGAGCGGGAGGGAAACCCCTAGCACAGATACGCAGTATTTT. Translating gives CESGRETPSTDTQYF. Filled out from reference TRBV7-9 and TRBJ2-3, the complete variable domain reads DTGVSQNPRHKITKRGQNVTFRCDPISEHNRLYWYRQTLGQGPEFLTYFQNEAQLEKSRLLSDRFSAERPKGSFSTLEIQRTEQGDSAMYLCESGRETPSTDTQYFGPGTRLTVL.

In nucleotides, the CDR3 is TGTGCCAGCTCACCACCGGGGAGACCGGTGGACTATGGCTACACCTTC. This encodes CASSPPGRPVDYGYTF. The gene calls are TRBV18 and TRBJ1-2; the D is unclear. The germline V gene has CDR1 KGHSH and CDR2 LQKENI. Trimming left V 0 bases short and J 3 bases short, with 14 bases between. The CDR3 loop spans 16 amino acids.

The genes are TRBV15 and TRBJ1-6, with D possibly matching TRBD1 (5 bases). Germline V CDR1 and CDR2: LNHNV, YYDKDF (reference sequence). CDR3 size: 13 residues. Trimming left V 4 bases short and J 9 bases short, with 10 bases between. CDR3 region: CATSNGAVSPLHF. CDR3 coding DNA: TGTGCCACCAGCAATGGGGCTGTTTCACCCCTCCACTTT. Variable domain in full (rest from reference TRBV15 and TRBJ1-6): DAMVIQNPRYQVTQFGKPVTLSCSQTLNHNVMYWYQQKSSQAPKLLFHYYDKDFNNEADTPDNFQSRRPNTSFCFLDIRSPGLGDTAMYLCATSNGAVSPLHFGNGTRLTVT.

CDR3 protein: CASSWDSPGSYNSPLHF. CDR3 bases: TGCGCCAGCAGCTGGGACAGTCCGGGCTCCTATAATTCACCCCTCCACTTT. The chain recombines TRBV5-1 with TRBJ1-6; 7 positions agree with TRBD1. CDR3 length equals 17 residues. Trimming cost V 3 bases and J 0 bases; bases outside gene matches: 6. CDR1 and CDR2 (germline): SGHRS, YFSETQ.